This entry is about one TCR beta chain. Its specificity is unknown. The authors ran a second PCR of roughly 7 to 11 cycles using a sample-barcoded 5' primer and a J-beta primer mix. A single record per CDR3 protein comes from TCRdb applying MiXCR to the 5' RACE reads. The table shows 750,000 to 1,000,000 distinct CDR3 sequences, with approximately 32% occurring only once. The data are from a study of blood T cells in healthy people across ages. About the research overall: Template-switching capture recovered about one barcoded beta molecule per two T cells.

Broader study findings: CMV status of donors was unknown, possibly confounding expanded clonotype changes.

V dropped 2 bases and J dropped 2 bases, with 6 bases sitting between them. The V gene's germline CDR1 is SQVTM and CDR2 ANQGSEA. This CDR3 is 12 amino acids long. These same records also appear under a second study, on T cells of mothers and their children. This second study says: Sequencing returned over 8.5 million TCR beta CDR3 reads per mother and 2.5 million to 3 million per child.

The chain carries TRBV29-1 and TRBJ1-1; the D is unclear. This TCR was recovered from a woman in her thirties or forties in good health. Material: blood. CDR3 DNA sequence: TGCAGCGTTGAAAAGGGAAACACTGAAGCTTTCTTT. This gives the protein CSVEKGNTEAFF.